This entry is about one T cell receptor beta chain. Stable Graves' hyperthyroidism meant no ophthalmopathy progression within 18 months. Uncontrolled infection, other autoimmune disease, pregnancy or lactation excluded patients. V dropped 5 bases and J dropped 8 bases, with 15 bases sitting between them. Germline CDR1 and CDR2: SEHNR and FQNEAQ (reference sequence). This CDR3 comprises 14 residues. The entry originates in a study of T cells in Graves' hyperthyroidism and ophthalmopathy. RNA transcripts were the template for amplifying TCR beta CDR3 regions. TCR CDR3 regions were first amplified by RT-PCR with HTBI primers. MiXCR, applied by TCRdb to the multiplex PCR reads, yields one record per CDR3 protein. The sample lists hundreds of thousands of distinct CDR3 sequences, around 13% seen once, with about 9.4% in the top ten.

The specimen sequenced was blood. The receptor was derived from a woman aged 18-29 years with Graves' hyperthyroidism. The chain is built from TRBV7-9 and TRBJ1-4, with D perhaps matching TRBD1 (5 bases). In nucleotides, the CDR3 is TGTGCCAGCAGCCCAAAGGGGCGAGGGGAAAAACTGTTTTTT. This translates into CASSPKGRGEKLFF.